A selection of T cell receptor beta chains follows, all from one sample in a study of OX40 agonist ivuxolimab in advanced cancers. Profiled with immunoSEQ multiplex PCR; TCRdb holds only in-frame clones, not every one. This sample yields tens of thousands of clones, of which 75% to 90% are seen a single time; 0.76% belongs to the top ten. The sequencing used CD4+ or CD8+ T cells sorted from blood, collected in a trial of the OX40 agonist ivuxolimab. The source of these receptors is an adult with an advanced solid tumor such as melanoma, head and neck, liver or kidney cancer. Each CDR3 is given with its conserved first and last residue. Each record gives: V gene, J gene, clone size, CDR3 protein. Rows may omit the clone size; those that give it use once, few, many or a size class.

>TRBV4-2|TRBJ1-4|NA
CASSDPGRTNEKLFF
>TRBV7-2|TRBJ1-1|NA
CASSYTGQGGTEAFF
>TRBV5-6|TRBJ1-5|NA
CASSIRDRANQPQHF
>TRBV29-1|TRBJ2-1|NA
CSGSSGHDEQFF
>TRBV14|TRBJ1-2|once
CASSQEVYYGYTF
>TRBV28|TRBJ1-5|NA
CASTESRDQPQHF
>TRBV25-1|TRBJ1-6|NA
CASSEFGGSYNSPLHF
>TRBV11-2|TRBJ2-5|NA
CASSLGLAGVWETQYF
>TRBV28|TRBJ2-5|NA
CASSLLGEVQETQYF
>TRBV27|TRBJ1-5|NA
CASRLAGDQPQHF
>TRBV19|TRBJ1-2|NA
CASSVRGNYGYTF
>TRBV14|TRBJ2-3|NA
CASGAVTDTQYF
>TRBV7-8|TRBJ2-2|NA
CASTLAGHLNTGELFF
>TRBV5-1|TRBJ2-5|NA
CASSLIPQETQYF
>TRBV28|TRBJ2-7|NA
CASSSRGGGDEQYF
>TRBV10-3|TRBJ1-2|once
CAIRGGQGIYGYTF
>TRBV5-1|TRBJ2-7|few
CASSSLTGTYEQYF
>TRBV28|TRBJ1-2|once
CATHGSNYGYTF
>TRBV9|TRBJ1-4|NA
CASSPRQYNEKLFF
>TRBV19|TRBJ1-4|NA
CASRQGTEEKLFF
>TRBV28|TRBJ1-1|NA
CASSSPGELTEAFF
>TRBV5-6|TRBJ1-3|NA
CASSLGGWGDTIYF
>TRBV5-4|TRBJ2-7|few
CASSTGGAGSYYEQYF
>TRBV5-1|TRBJ1-1|NA
CASSRSQGRYTEAFF
>TRBV5-1|TRBJ2-1|NA
CASSSGTSGLSYNEQFF
>TRBV30|TRBJ2-7|NA
CAWSVLGTRQYF
>TRBV21-1|TRBJ2-6|few
CASRLLQQSRANVLTF
>TRBV25-1|TRBJ2-5|NA
CASSEARGDQETQYF
>TRBV5-1|TRBJ2-3|NA
CASSLEGGGPDTQYF
>TRBV28|TRBJ2-2|once
CASISGQIDTGELFF
>TRBV18|TRBJ2-7|once
CASSPSRDNEQYF
>TRBV5-1|TRBJ2-3|NA
CASSLATSDTDTQYF
>TRBV27|TRBJ1-2|NA
CASSLFWDRGYTF
>TRBV2|TRBJ1-5|NA
CASSDKFGSQPQHF
>TRBV5-1|TRBJ2-2|NA
CASSLKQTTGELFF
>TRBV7-8|TRBJ2-3|NA
CASSIRDRSTDTQYF
>TRBV9|TRBJ2-7|NA
CASSVTAGASYEQYF
>TRBV6-4|TRBJ2-1|NA
CASSDYRDRLFF
>TRBV6-5|TRBJ2-5|NA
CASRREETQYF
>TRBV28|TRBJ1-3|NA
CASILRLYSGNTIYF
>TRBV7-9|TRBJ2-1|once
CASSLKLRLAGVSGEQFF
>TRBV7-2|TRBJ2-3|NA
CASSLDPSDTQYF
>TRBV30|TRBJ1-4|NA
CACNLGGNEKLFF
>TRBV11-2|TRBJ2-7|NA
CASSFGSSYEQYF
>TRBV5-1|TRBJ1-1|NA
CASSLRQGNTEAFF
>TRBV4-3|TRBJ1-2|NA
CASSTQAFGYGYTF
>TRBV5-1|TRBJ1-1|NA
CASSLAAAGEGTEAFF
>TRBV5-1|TRBJ2-3|NA
CASSLDGGSGADTQYF
>TRBV28|TRBJ2-7|few
CASRQRDYEQYF
>TRBV10-3|TRBJ2-5|NA
CAISEPRAGVQETQYF
>TRBV7-9|TRBJ1-1|NA
CASRHAGAEAFF
>TRBV19|TRBJ2-3|NA
CASSSLAGTHTDTQYF
>TRBV4-3|TRBJ2-1|NA
CASRPRLAGASYNEQFF
>TRBV6-6|TRBJ2-5|once
CASSYDSQETQYF
>TRBV11-2|TRBJ2-5|NA
CASSLDRGQTETQYF